The table lists the clone carrying this TCR beta chain with a count of one. This sample stems from a study of human T cells and chemical hapten exposure. The overall study: Patch tests applied 0.01% DPC to the upper back, read at 6 days.

Sample time point: patch test 1, 2 weeks after DPC sensitization. Treatment described: therapeutic diphenylcyclopropenone sensitization with weekly scalp DPC. The V gene's germline CDR1 is SNHLY and CDR2 FYNNEI. Trimming pared 5 bases from V and 4 bases from J, leaving 4 bases between. The CDR3 totals 11 residues. Each cDNA molecule in the library carried unique molecular identifiers. TCRdb reprocessed the RACE reads via MiXCR and lists one record per CDR3 protein. The top ten hold less than 0.95% of the sample, which has more than 100,000 distinct CDR3 sequences, roughly 15% seen once. The material sequenced was whole blood, taken in connection with sensitization to the hapten diphenylcyclopropenone (DPC). The V call is TRBV2, the J call TRBJ2-3; D ambiguous. The sequence was obtained from a man aged 18 to 30 with alopecia areata. Some clones in this sample may be carry-over from other donors' samples. CDR3: CASSNPDTQYF. DNA of the CDR3: TGTGCCAGCAGTAACCCAGATACGCAGTATTTT.